Included here is one T cell receptor beta chain sequence, with context. What it recognizes is unknown. This sample is part of a study of cytomegalovirus exposure and HLA in healthy donors. The study, taken as a whole, reports: The number of N-insertions in an Asian-associated ancestry cluster was reportedly below the approximately 700-donor mean in a later analysis.

Primers: 60 Vbeta forward and 13 Jbeta reverse. TCRdb's table, derived via immunoSEQ multiplex PCR, lists solely in-frame clones and lacks some. The sample includes approximately 180,000 clones, about 90% of them seen just once. CDR3 length: 10 amino acids. CDR1 is MNHEY, CDR2 SMNVEV, per germline (reference sequence). Trimming removed 8 bases at V and 6 bases at J, with 5 bases between. Sample: PBMCs. The TCR was taken from a girl less than two years old in good health and CMV-seronegative. The chain is built from TRBV27 and TRBJ2-1; D remains ambiguous. CDR3 nucleotide sequence: TGTGCCAGCGGCCTCAATGAGCAGTTCTTC. Protein: CASGLNEQFF.